The 18 T cell receptor beta chains below all came from one sample that was sequenced in a study of T-cell memory formation after mild COVID-19 (dated by TCRdb to the early 2020s). Libraries were constructed by 5' RACE. Sequencing instrument: Illumina NovaSeq 6000. TCRdb reprocessed the public reads (quality trimming at Q25 with fastp, clone calling with MiXCR) and kept in-frame beta chains. Rows with a matching CDR3 protein are joined into one entry that keeps the most common DNA and genes. The sample data list a few hundred thousand distinct CDR3 sequences, and roughly 21% of these were observed just once. The ten largest account for approximately 21% of the sample. Material for sequencing was PBMCs or a T cell subset sorted from them (not recorded which). The source is a man aged 18-30 years who had mild COVID-19 (a few samples of this study predate the infection). The sample titles of this study are shuffled in the database, so cell type and time point are left out; the donor was told from shared clones.

The table lists this clonotype with a few counts. This chain joins TRBV5-1 and TRBJ2-4, with D perhaps assigned TRBD1 or TRBD2 (6 bases each). The V gene lost 0 bases and the J gene lost 7 bases, with 23 bases spanning the gap. CDR1 SGHRS and CDR2 YFSETQ come from the germline V gene. The CDR3 totals 18 residues. CDR3 nucleotide sequence: TGCGCCAGCAGCTTGGCCCCCCGCAGGGGAGGTGAGGAGAACATTCAGTACTTC. Translating it yields CASSLAPRRGGEENIQYF.

There are many counts of this clonotype. The rearrangement uses TRBV7-2 and TRBJ2-7; D is perhaps TRBD1 (7 bases). This CDR3 has 13 residues. V lost 4 bases to trimming and J lost 3 bases, with 10 bases between them. Germline values: CDR1 SGHTA, CDR2 FQGNSA. The CDR3, as DNA: TGTGCCAGCAGCTCAGGGGGGCTCTACGAGCAGTACTTC. Translation gives CASSSGGLYEQYF.

This clonotype was seen a few times. The chain links TRBV27 to TRBJ1-6; D remains ambiguous. Trimming shortened V by 2 bases and J by 4 bases, and 6 bases separated the two germline ends. Germline loops: CDR1 MNHEY, CDR2 SMNVEV (reference sequence). CDR3 size: 14 residues. The DNA for the CDR3 is TGTGCCAGCAGTTTAGAAAGTTATAATTCACCCCTCCACTTT. Translating gives CASSLESYNSPLHF.

The rearrangement uses TRBV4-3 and TRBJ2-3; unclear D gene. Trimming shortened V by 3 bases and J by 3 bases, and 13 bases separated the two germline ends. The germline CDR1 and CDR2 sequences are LGHNA and YSLEER. The CDR3 spans 15 residues. The CDR3 spells CASSHNRRATDTQYF. CDR3 coding DNA: TGCGCCAGCAGCCATAACCGCCGTGCAACAGATACGCAGTATTTT.

This clonotype was counted between two and nine times. The V call is TRBV5-6, the J call TRBJ1-1; 9 positions agree with TRBD1. The CDR3 has 15 residues. Per germline, CDR1 SGHDT and CDR2 YYEEEE. V lost 0 bases to trimming and J lost 11 bases; unmatched junction nucleotides: 11. The CDR3, as DNA: TGTGCCAGCAGCTTGGTTGTTGGGGACAGGGAAGTTGCTTTCTTT. Protein product: CASSLVVGDREVAFF.

This chain links TRBV5-6 with TRBJ2-7, with no clear D. The CDR3 consists of 14 residues. CDR1 is SGHDT and CDR2 is YYEEEE in the germline V gene. V gave up 0 bases and J gave up 6 bases, with 13 bases separating them. Here the CDR3 reads CASSLAVGFGEQYV. The CDR3 bases are TGTGCCAGCAGCTTGGCGGTGGGATTCGGCGAGCAGTACGTC.

In its sample, this clonotype was seen a few times. Sequence at one end of the junction differs from germline and may be a read error. V gene TRBV6-2 or TRBV6-3 combines with J gene TRBJ1-1; TRBD1 might be the D (5 bases). Germline V gene data show CDR1 as MNHEY and CDR2 as SVGEGT. The CDR3 loop spans 16 amino acids. CDR3: CASTYNDGTLNTEAFF. In DNA, the CDR3 is TGTGCCAGCACTTACAATGACGGGACCTTGAACACTGAAGCTTTCTTT.

This clonotype came up a few times. V is TRBV19 and J is TRBJ1-6; D uncertain. This CDR3 spans 13 amino acids. Trimming left V 3 bases short and J 10 bases short, with 10 bases between. Germline lookup yields CDR1 LNHDA and CDR2 SQIVND (reference sequence). This CDR3 reads CASSIRLGSPLHF. For the CDR3, the DNA is TGTGCCAGTAGTATTAGACTCGGGTCACCCCTCCACTTT.

This rearrangement joins TRBV4-2 to TRBJ2-2; 7 bases agree with TRBD1. The CDR3 is made up of 15 amino acids. V lost 1 base to trimming and J lost 6 bases; unmatched junction nucleotides: 5. The germline gives CDR1 LGHNA, CDR2 YNFKEQ. The CDR3 DNA reads TGTGCCAGCAGCCAAGGTCACAGGGGCGCCGGGGAGCTGTTTTTT. It encodes CASSQGHRGAGELFF.

The chain employs TRBV7-6 and TRBJ1-1; D not certain. With 0 bases removed from V and 4 bases from J, the gap between germline ends came to 12 bases. The CDR3 consists of 15 residues. The V gene's germline CDR1 is SGHVS and CDR2 FNYEAQ. CDR3 nucleotides: TGTGCCAGCAGCTTAGCAGGCCAAATGGGCACTGAAGCTTTCTTT. Encoded protein: CASSLAGQMGTEAFF.

This chain connects TRBV6-5 to TRBJ1-2; the D is unclear. This CDR3 spans 12 amino acids. Looked up from germline, CDR1 is MNHEY and CDR2 is SVGAGI. V lost 7 bases to trimming and J lost 4 bases, with 10 bases between them. Here the CDR3 DNA reads TGTGCCAGCACTAGGAGAGGCTATGGCTACACCTTC. This codes for CASTRRGYGYTF.

The J gene is TRBJ2-3, the V gene TRBV7-9; 7 bases match TRBD1. J lost 1 base, V lost 4 bases, and 2 bases had no gene match. The CDR3 runs 14 residues. The germline V gene encodes CDR1 SEHNR and CDR2 FQNEAQ (reference sequence). The CDR3: CASSYTGGTDTQYF. In nucleotides, the CDR3 is TGTGCCAGCAGCTATACAGGGGGCACAGATACGCAGTATTTT. The full variable domain, its missing parts supplied by reference TRBV7-9 and TRBJ2-3, is DTGVSQNPRHKITKRGQNVTFRCDPISEHNRLYWYRQTLGQGPEFLTYFQNEAQLEKSRLLSDRFSAERPKGSFSTLEIQRTEQGDSAMYLCASSYTGGTDTQYFGPGTRLTVL.

The rearrangement joins TRBV20-1 to TRBJ1-2; 10 nucleotides match TRBD1. CDR1 DFQATT and CDR2 SNEGSKA come from the germline V gene (reference sequence). This CDR3 comprises 15 residues. Germline trimming cut 5 bases from V and 2 bases from J; bases unmatched to any gene: 8. The CDR3 DNA reads as TGCAGTGCTCCCATTCTGGGACAGGGGAACTATGGCTACACCTTC. This translates into CSAPILGQGNYGYTF.

The table lists this clonotype with many counts. The J gene is TRBJ2-5, the V gene TRBV5-1, with 12 bases lining up with TRBD1. There are 15 residues in the CDR3. The junction had 4 bases not matched to a gene; V was cut back by 1 base and J by 6 bases. CDR1 and CDR2 (germline): SGHRS, YFSETQ. In DNA form, the CDR3 reads TGCGCCAGCAGCTTGAGGGACAGGGGGCGGCAGACCCAGTACTTC. Translated: CASSLRDRGRQTQYF.

The chain employs TRBV15 and TRBJ2-7; weak D call: TRBD1 (5 bases). The germline V gene has CDR1 LNHNV and CDR2 YYDKDF (reference sequence). The germline V and J ends were trimmed by 0 bases and 7 bases, with 10 bases remaining between them. This CDR3 is built from 13 residues. The CDR3 loop reads CATSRDVGREQYF. As DNA, the CDR3 is TGTGCCACCAGCAGAGATGTGGGGCGAGAGCAGTACTTC.

V is TRBV18 and J is TRBJ1-1; D remains ambiguous. The CDR3 totals 11 residues. The germline V gene encodes CDR1 KGHSH and CDR2 LQKENI. With 3 bases removed from V and 9 bases from J, the gap between germline ends came to 8 bases. CDR3: CASSPERKAFF. The CDR3 DNA is TGTGCCAGCTCACCTGAGCGGAAAGCTTTCTTT.

This chain joins TRBV6-1 and TRBJ1-2; D is perhaps TRBD1 (5 bases). The CDR3 has 16 residues. The germline V gene encodes CDR1 MNHNS and CDR2 SASEGT. The V gene lost 0 bases and the J gene lost 3 bases, with 14 bases spanning the gap. CDR3 sequence: CASSEAVGIGDYGYTF. In DNA form, the CDR3 reads TGTGCCAGCAGTGAAGCGGTGGGGATAGGGGACTATGGCTACACCTTC.

This clonotype was counted a few times. V gene TRBV2 combines with J gene TRBJ2-3; D may be TRBD1 (5 bases). This CDR3 spans 13 amino acids. V lost 6 bases to trimming and J lost 6 bases, with 13 bases between them. CDR1 and CDR2 from the germline V gene are SNHLY and FYNNEI. The CDR3, as DNA: TGTGCCAGCAGGACAGACGACGGGGATACGCAGTATTTT. Its protein is CASRTDDGDTQYF.